What follows describes a single TCR beta chain. As yet, its antigen is unknown. The identical CDR3 is also encoded by other nucleotide sequences in the sample. The data were obtained in a study of shared clonotypes between healthy human individuals. The repertoire was sequenced with immunoSEQ multiplex PCR; TCRdb's copy has only in-frame clones and lacks some. The sample holds 2 million to 2.5 million clones, more than 85% seen once. In the naive CD8 group, cells lacked CD45RO and were positively selected for CCR7, so terminally differentiated effector memory CD45RA+ cells were left out. The CDR3 sequence is 15 residues long. J gave up 0 bases and V 4 bases, and 0 bases lay outside the gene matches. Germline CDR1 and CDR2: SNHLY and FYNNEI. Findings and caveats of the study: Naive subsets tended to show greater estimated richness than memory subsets.

Input material: naive CD8+ T cells from PBMCs. The chain uses TRBV2 and TRBJ2-5, with 12 bases identical to TRBD2. The TCR sequence derives from a man younger than 30 in good health. Some clones in this sample may be carry-over from other donors' samples. CDR3 loop: CASSGLAGDQETQYF. The DNA for the CDR3 is TGTGCCAGCAGTGGACTAGCGGGAGACCAAGAGACCCAGTACTTC.